Below, 24 T cell receptor beta chains from the same sample are listed, as sequenced in a study of blood T cell repertoires in COVID-19. Clones were sequenced by immunoSEQ multiplex PCR, and TCRdb holds only the in-frame ones, with some missing. This table has over 120,000 clones, around 90% appearing once. The sequencing sample was made of peripheral blood. The receptors derive from a human donor in a cohort sampled during active COVID-19.

This clone occurred once. V is TRBV7-9 and J is TRBJ1-4; 10 nucleotides match TRBD1. This CDR3 is 16 amino acids long. The trim removed 5 bases at V and 8 bases at J, leaving 11 bases unmatched. Germline V gene sequence: CDR1 SEHNR, CDR2 FQNEAQ (reference sequence). CDR3: CASSPDRQGAGEKLFF. For the CDR3, the DNA is TGTGCCAGCAGCCCAGACCGACAGGGGGCGGGAGAAAAACTGTTTTTT. The entire variable domain, with the rest obtained from reference TRBV7-9 and TRBJ1-4, is as follows: DTGVSQNPRHKITKRGQNVTFRCDPISEHNRLYWYRQTLGQGPEFLTYFQNEAQLEKSRLLSDRFSAERPKGSFSTLEIQRTEQGDSAMYLCASSPDRQGAGEKLFFGSGTQLSVL.

This chain joins TRBV7-9 and TRBJ2-2; TRBD1 agrees at 7 bases. V trimming: 5 bases; J trimming: 4 bases; junction bases outside the gene matches: 4. The CDR3 runs to 14 residues. Germline loops: CDR1 SEHNR, CDR2 FQNEAQ (reference sequence). This chain's CDR3 is CASSAGGGTGELFF. In DNA, the CDR3 is TGTGCCAGCAGCGCAGGGGGTGGCACCGGGGAGCTGTTTTTT.

This chain uses TRBV15 with TRBJ1-2, with a possible D match to TRBD1 (5 bases). CDR3 length: 14 residues. V lost 3 bases to trimming and J lost 1 base, with 9 bases between them. Per the germline V gene, CDR1 is LNHNV and CDR2 is YYDKDF (reference sequence). CDR3 bases: TGTGCCACCAGCAGGTCAAGGGGTAACTATGGCTACACCTTC. Its protein is CATSRSRGNYGYTF.

The chain carries TRBV6-1 and TRBJ2-5; 13 bases are shared with TRBD2. Germline CDR1 is MNHNS and CDR2 is SASEGT. Losses at the gene ends were 3 bases for V and 2 bases for J; bases not matched to a gene: 9. The CDR3 has 18 residues. CDR3 in DNA: TGTGCCAGCAGTGAGAGGAAACTAGCGGGGGGGAAACAAGAGACCCAGTACTTC. Protein sequence: CASSERKLAGGKQETQYF.

The chain has TRBV7-6 and TRBJ1-3, with D hard to call. The CDR3 has 16 amino acids. Between the trimmed V and J ends, which lost 0 bases and 0 bases, there was a span of 9 bases. Germline CDR1 SGHVS, CDR2 FNYEAQ. The CDR3 region is CASSLARPTSGNTIYF. The CDR3 region has the DNA TGTGCCAGCAGCTTAGCGCGGCCGACCTCTGGAAACACCATATATTTT.

The V and J genes are TRBV10-3 and TRBJ1-2; 11 bases line up with TRBD1. Germline values: CDR1 ENHRY, CDR2 SYGVKD. V was clipped by 8 bases and J by 0 bases; unmatched bases: 8. This CDR3 comprises 16 residues. CDR3 in amino acids: CAILGDRGTANYGYTF. The CDR3, as DNA: TGTGCCATCCTGGGGGACAGGGGGACCGCTAACTATGGCTACACCTTC.

This clone was counted a single time. The V and J genes are TRBV6-5 and TRBJ1-2; a weak D match, TRBD1 (5 bases). V was shortened by 0 bases and J by 1 base, with 12 bases between the two germline ends. Germline assignment: CDR1 MNHEY and CDR2 SVGAGI. The CDR3 loop spans 16 amino acids. CDR3 nucleotide sequence: TGTGCCAGCAGTTACTCGACTTCAGGGTTTAACTATGGCTACACCTTC. Residues: CASSYSTSGFNYGYTF.

The chain is built from TRBV6-5 and TRBJ2-5, with D unclear. Trimming pared 0 bases from V and 2 bases from J, leaving 7 bases between. CDR1 is MNHEY and CDR2 is SVGAGI in the germline V gene. This CDR3 has 14 residues. The CDR3 protein is CASSYSWQQETQYF. The CDR3 DNA follows: TGTGCCAGCAGTTACTCTTGGCAGCAAGAGACCCAGTACTTC.

This chain joins TRBV7-2 and TRBJ2-5, with TRBD2 matching over 11 bases. Germline V lookup: CDR1 SGHTA, CDR2 FQGNSA. The J segment lost 7 bases and the V segment lost 2 bases, leaving 9 bases of the junction unmatched. The CDR3 runs to 16 residues. CDR3 protein: CASSLRPLAGAGTQYF. CDR3 in DNA: TGTGCCAGCAGCTTAAGACCACTAGCGGGGGCGGGGACCCAGTACTTC.

The chain joins TRBV5-1 to TRBJ1-1, with 8 nucleotides matching TRBD1. There are 13 residues in the CDR3. Germline V gene data show CDR1 as SGHRS and CDR2 as YFSETQ. Losses at the gene ends were 3 bases for V and 6 bases for J; bases not matched to a gene: 4. The CDR3 bases are TGCGCCAGCAGCTACGACAGGGGTTCTGAAGCTTTCTTT. Translation: CASSYDRGSEAFF. The full variable domain, its missing parts supplied by reference TRBV5-1 and TRBJ1-1, is KAGVTQTPRYLIKTRGQQVTLSCSPISGHRSVSWYQQTPGQGLQFLFEYFSETQRNKGNFPGRFSGRQFSNSRSEMNVSTLELGDSALYLCASSYDRGSEAFFGQGTRLTVV.

J is TRBJ2-7 and V is TRBV18, with TRBD1 matching over 9 bases. CDR1 is KGHSH and CDR2 is LQKENI in the germline V gene. Germline trimming cut 3 bases from V and 2 bases from J; bases unmatched to any gene: 2. CDR3 length equals 14 residues. The CDR3 coding sequence is TGTGCCAGCTCACCGGGACAGGGCCCCTACGAGCAGTACTTC. It codes for CASSPGQGPYEQYF.

This chain links TRBV3-1 (or the pseudogene TRBV3-2) with TRBJ2-1, with 11 positions matching TRBD2. V shed 5 bases and J 7 bases; nucleotides not matched to a gene: 7. This CDR3 is 15 amino acids long. The germline V gene has CDR1 LGHDT and CDR2 YNNKEL (reference sequence). The CDR3 is CASSLPGLAANEQFF. DNA for the CDR3: TGTGCCAGCAGCTTGCCGGGACTAGCGGCTAATGAGCAGTTCTTC.

The chain recombines TRBV19 with TRBJ1-5, with D possibly being TRBD1 (5 bases). The CDR3 is 17 amino acids. Looked up from germline, CDR1 is LNHDA and CDR2 is SQIVND (reference sequence). V lost 3 bases and J lost 2, with 17 bases in between. Here the CDR3 DNA reads TGTGCCAGTAGTATTCGGTCCTGGGGCGGTCGCAATCAGCCCCAGCATTTT. This gives the protein CASSIRSWGGRNQPQHF.

J is TRBJ1-2 and V is TRBV4-2; 9 nucleotides line up with TRBD1. CDR1 is LGHNA and CDR2 is YNFKEQ in the germline V gene. Trimming removed 4 bases from V and 4 bases from J; junction bases left unmatched: 10. The CDR3 is made up of 16 amino acids. CDR3 protein: CASSPTPGQGSYGYTF. As DNA, the CDR3 is TGTGCCAGCAGCCCGACCCCGGGACAGGGAAGCTATGGCTACACCTTC.

The chain couples TRBV11-1 to TRBJ2-1; 9 bases fit TRBD2. Germline CDR1 and CDR2: SGHAT and FQDESV (reference sequence). The CDR3 is made up of 14 amino acids. J lost 13 bases, V lost 7 bases, and 14 bases had no gene match. CDR3: CASIDRLAGPRQFF. The CDR3 region has the DNA TGTGCCAGCATCGACAGGCTAGCGGGGCCCCGACAGTTCTTC.

The chain is built from TRBV3-1 (or the pseudogene TRBV3-2) and TRBJ2-1; D may be TRBD2 (6 bases). This CDR3 spans 16 amino acids. Trimming took off 4 bases at V and 7 bases at J, with 20 bases between the two ends. In germline, CDR1 is LGHDT, CDR2 YNNKEL (reference sequence). Here the CDR3 reads CASSRAGRRLPNEQFF. The CDR3 DNA is TGTGCCAGCAGCCGCGCGGGGCGCCGTTTACCGAATGAGCAGTTCTTC.

This clone showed up just a few times. V gene TRBV5-1 combines with J gene TRBJ2-7; 9 nucleotides align to TRBD1. The germline gives CDR1 SGHRS, CDR2 YFSETQ. The trim removed 4 bases at V and 0 bases at J, leaving 5 bases unmatched. This CDR3 comprises 15 residues. CDR3 protein: CASSLQGAPSYEQYF. CDR3 nucleotides: TGCGCCAGCAGCCTACAGGGGGCGCCCTCCTACGAGCAGTACTTC.

This chain's CDR3 is CASSLSGVYYNEQFF. The CDR3, as DNA: TGTGCCAGCAGCCTTAGCGGGGTTTACTACAATGAGCAGTTCTTC. The genes are TRBV9 and TRBJ2-1, with TRBD2 matching 8 bases. V dropped 4 bases and J dropped 3; count of bases not matched to a gene: 6. CDR3 length: 15 residues. Germline lookup yields CDR1 SGDLS and CDR2 YYNGEE.

The V and J genes are TRBV7-9 and TRBJ1-2; 8 nucleotides agree with TRBD1. Germline loops: CDR1 SEHNR, CDR2 FQNEAQ (reference sequence). V shed 4 bases, J shed 2 bases, and the junction held 3 bases outside the gene matches. The CDR3 extends over 14 amino acids. CDR3 in amino acids: CASSSGQGNYGYTF. CDR3 nucleotides: TGTGCCAGCAGCTCCGGACAGGGCAACTATGGCTACACCTTC.

This chain uses TRBV7-2 with TRBJ2-1, with D possibly being TRBD2 (7 bases). With 6 bases removed from V and 9 bases from J, the gap between germline ends came to 21 bases. Germline V CDR1 and CDR2: SGHTA, FQGNSA. This CDR3 spans 15 amino acids. The CDR3 DNA follows: TGTGCCAGCAGGGTGAGCCGGGGGGCCCCCGGTGAGCAGTTCTTC. It encodes CASRVSRGAPGEQFF.

The chain couples TRBV15 to TRBJ2-1; 7 bases line up with TRBD2. Germline CDR1 and CDR2: LNHNV and YYDKDF (reference sequence). V lost 0 bases, J lost 5 bases, and 7 bases stayed unmatched. The CDR3 length is 16 residues. CDR3 in amino acids: CATSRDGGGLDNEQFF. As DNA, the CDR3 is TGTGCCACCAGCAGAGATGGGGGGGGGTTGGACAATGAGCAGTTCTTC. Together with reference TRBV15 and TRBJ2-1, the CDR3 gives the full variable domain: DAMVIQNPRYQVTQFGKPVTLSCSQTLNHNVMYWYQQKSSQAPKLLFHYYDKDFNNEADTPDNFQSRRPNTSFCFLDIRSPGLGDTAMYLCATSRDGGGLDNEQFFGPGTRLTVL.

J is TRBJ1-4 and V is TRBV27; 9 bases line up with TRBD1. The CDR3 covers 15 residues. V lost 6 bases and J lost 6; bases outside the gene matches: 8. Germline assignment: CDR1 MNHEY and CDR2 SMNVEV (reference sequence). DNA of the CDR3: TGTGCCAGCAGAAACAGGGGGCTGCTGGATGAAAAACTGTTTTTT. Translation: CASRNRGLLDEKLFF.

Of note for this clone: The sample has other DNA sequences that encode this CDR3 too. The chain recombines TRBV19 with TRBJ2-5, with TRBD1 as a possible D gene (6 bases). Trimming removed 2 bases from V and 4 bases from J, with 11 bases in between. The CDR3 is 14 amino acids. Germline loops: CDR1 LNHDA, CDR2 SQIVND (reference sequence). The CDR3 protein is CASSIRGGGETQYF. DNA for the CDR3: TGTGCCAGTAGTATAAGAGGGGGTGGAGAGACCCAGTACTTC.

This clone was seen only a few times. V usage is TRBV29-1 and J usage is TRBJ2-7; the match to TRBD2 covers 8 bases. V lost 3 bases and J lost 0; bases outside the gene matches: 4. The CDR3 is made up of 14 amino acids. Germline-derived CDR1 and CDR2 are SQVTM and ANQGSEA. In DNA, the CDR3 is TGCAGCGTTGAGGGAGCGGGGGACTCCTACGAGCAGTACTTC. It encodes CSVEGAGDSYEQYF.